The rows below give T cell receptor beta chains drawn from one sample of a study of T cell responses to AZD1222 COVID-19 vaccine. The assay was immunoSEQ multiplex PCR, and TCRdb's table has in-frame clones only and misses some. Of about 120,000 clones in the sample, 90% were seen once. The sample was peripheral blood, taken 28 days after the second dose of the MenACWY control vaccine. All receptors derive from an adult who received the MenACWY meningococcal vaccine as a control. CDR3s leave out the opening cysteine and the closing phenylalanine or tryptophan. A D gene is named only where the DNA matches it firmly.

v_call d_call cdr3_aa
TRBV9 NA ASSVEATYEQY
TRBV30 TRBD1 AWSQDRGSNYGYT
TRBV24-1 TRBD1 ATRGGGEGQPQH
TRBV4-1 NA ASSQGNTGYSGNTIY
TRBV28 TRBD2 ASSLRAGNSYEQY
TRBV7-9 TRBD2 ASSPRLAGDNEQF
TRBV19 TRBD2 ASSGTSADTQY
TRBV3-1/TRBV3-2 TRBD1 ASSHTGVNSPLH
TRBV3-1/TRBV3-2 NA ASSQDGGAF
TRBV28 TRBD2 ASSLRLSGGHNEQF
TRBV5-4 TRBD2 ASSAPGTSGRISGEQF
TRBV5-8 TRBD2 ASSFGTSGAVWYNEQF
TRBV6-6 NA ASSPLWTYEQY
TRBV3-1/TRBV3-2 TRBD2 ASSQDPRGGSYEQY
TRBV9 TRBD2 ASSERGGGTDTQY
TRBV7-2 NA ASSLADRNYGYT
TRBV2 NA ASNFLENTEAF
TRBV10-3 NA AISESGALGNTIY
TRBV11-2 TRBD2 ASSAVSGVYNEQF
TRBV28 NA ASSFRGGGADYNSPLH
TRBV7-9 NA ASTARGETQY
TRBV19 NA ASSMLQASQGELF
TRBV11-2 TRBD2 ASSSLAGQLGANVLT
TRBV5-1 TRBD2 ASSSTGTSGPWEQY
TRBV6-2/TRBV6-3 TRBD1 ASSPDRGRNIQY
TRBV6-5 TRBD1 ATSRDRVYEQY
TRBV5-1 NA ASSFRGPHEKLF
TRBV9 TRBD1 ASSVGTGHYEQY
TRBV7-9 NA ASSPSGGDYGYT
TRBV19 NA ASRDLGYEQF
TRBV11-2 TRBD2 ASSPLGREVSYEQY
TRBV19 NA ASSIRESTGRNPNTEAF
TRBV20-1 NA SATIGETQY
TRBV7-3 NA ASSYTPGEQF
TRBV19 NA ASSIPPSNQPQH